This T cell receptor (beta chain) was found in a study of blood T cell repertoires in COVID-19 (dated by TCRdb to about 2020). About the full investigation: The collaborator samples originated in the United States, Italy and Spain and spanned the acute and convalescent phases of COVID-19. The material from the prospective study consisted of cDNA or gDNA derived from T cells, B-cell-depleted T cells, or PBMCs. The dataset comprised deeply sampled blood TCRbeta repertoires from subjects exposed to, actively infected with, or recovered from COVID-19. A freely available public database, intended as a resource for researchers studying the immune response to SARS-CoV-2, is where the repertoires were released. Samples came from the ongoing ImmuneRACE study (first 160 participants) plus 1,254 subjects from 6 global collaborators. The sample metadata nearly always contained a de-identified subject ID, COVID-19 status, age in years and sex. Where available, HLA class I and class II types were obtained from metadata supplied by the sample provider rather than from assay-based typing.

The collaborating institutions used their own protocols to collect whole blood in K2EDTA tubes. For TCRbeta analysis, collaborators shipped samples as frozen whole blood, isolated PBMCs, or DNA extracted from either of those sample types. As concerns this clone: Its antigen is unknown. No clone much larger than this one lies a single base away; base qualities are absent.

Results and caveats for the whole study, not just this receptor: The amount of clinical and demographic metadata varied by source and participant and was provided uncurated.

TCRbeta CDR3 regions were amplified from genomic DNA by means of the immunoSEQ Assay, a bias-controlled multiplex PCR. Under the source paper's analysis protocol: The number of nucleated cells in each sample was estimated by amplification of reference gene primers within the assay. Sequence reads were collapsed and filtered to measure the absolute abundance of every unique TCRbeta CDR3 rearrangement. For each sample, productive Simpson clonality was calculated as the square root of Simpson's diversity index across productive rearrangements. TCRdb stores this immuneACCESS table with in-frame sequences only. Part of the clones is absent; in the studies checked, under half of the shortfall reflects unresolved V genes, and no reason is known for the rest. For V, J and clone size, that table is used; D and trimming come from the DNA. Counted in this sample were 120,000 or so clones; approximately 85% of them appeared once. Together, the top ten hold more than 20% of the sample.

Sequencing input: peripheral blood. The TCR was taken from an elderly woman with acute or convalescent COVID-19.

The CDR3 amino acid sequence is: CASSPGQGRSAFF. The DNA sequence is TGTGCCAGCAGCCCGGGACAGGGACGTTCTGCTTTCTTT. The V and J segments used are TRBV28 and TRBJ1-1, and TRBD1 aligns with 9 junction nucleotides. The CDR3 numbers 13 residues from cysteine through phenylalanine. CDR3 DNA only is kept here, 39 bases in frame from base 1. Germline trimming: 6 bases from V, 11 bases from J; junction bases outside gene matches: 10. CDR1 MDHEN and CDR2 SYDVKM were looked up in the germline V gene.